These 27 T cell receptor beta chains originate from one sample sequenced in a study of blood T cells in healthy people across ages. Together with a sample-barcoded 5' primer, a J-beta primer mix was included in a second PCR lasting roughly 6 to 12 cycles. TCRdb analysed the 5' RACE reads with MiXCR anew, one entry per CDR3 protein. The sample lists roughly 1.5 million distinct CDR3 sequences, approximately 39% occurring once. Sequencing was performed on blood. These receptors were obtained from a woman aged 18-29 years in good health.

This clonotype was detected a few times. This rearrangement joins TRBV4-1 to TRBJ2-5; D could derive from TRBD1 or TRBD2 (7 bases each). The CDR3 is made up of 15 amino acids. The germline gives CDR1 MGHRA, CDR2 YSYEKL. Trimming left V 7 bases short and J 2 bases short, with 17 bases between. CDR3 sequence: CASKEGAGVQETQYF. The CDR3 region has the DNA TGCGCCAGCAAGGAGGGGGCGGGGGTTCAAGAGACCCAGTACTTC.

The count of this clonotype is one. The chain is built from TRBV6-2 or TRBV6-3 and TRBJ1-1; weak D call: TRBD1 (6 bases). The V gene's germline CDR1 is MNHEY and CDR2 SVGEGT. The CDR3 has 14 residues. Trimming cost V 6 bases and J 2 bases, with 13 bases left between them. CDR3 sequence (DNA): TGTGCCAGCAGGCTCCAGGGGATCAACACTGAAGCTTTCTTT. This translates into CASRLQGINTEAFF.

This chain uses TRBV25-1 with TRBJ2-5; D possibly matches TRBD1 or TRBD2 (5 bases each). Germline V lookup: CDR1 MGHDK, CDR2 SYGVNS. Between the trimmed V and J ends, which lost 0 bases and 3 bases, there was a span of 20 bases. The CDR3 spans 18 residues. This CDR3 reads CASSEYIGFWDPEETQYF. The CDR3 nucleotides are TGTGCCAGCAGTGAATATATTGGGTTCTGGGACCCAGAAGAGACCCAGTACTTC.

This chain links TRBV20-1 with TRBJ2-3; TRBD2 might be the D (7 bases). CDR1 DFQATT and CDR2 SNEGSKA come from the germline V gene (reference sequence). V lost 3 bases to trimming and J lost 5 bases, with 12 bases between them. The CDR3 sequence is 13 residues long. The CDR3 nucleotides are TGCAGTGCTAGGGGGAGGGGGGTAGATACGCAGTATTTT. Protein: CSARGRGVDTQYF.

CDR3 in amino acids: CASSYGQESYEQYF. Here the CDR3 DNA reads TGTGCCAGCAGCTACGGACAGGAGTCCTACGAGCAGTACTTC. V gene TRBV7-2 combines with J gene TRBJ2-7, with 7 bases aligning to TRBD1. Germline V gene data show CDR1 as SGHTA and CDR2 as FQGNSA. With V trimmed by 4 bases and J by 1 base, 4 bases remained unmatched. The CDR3 has 14 residues.

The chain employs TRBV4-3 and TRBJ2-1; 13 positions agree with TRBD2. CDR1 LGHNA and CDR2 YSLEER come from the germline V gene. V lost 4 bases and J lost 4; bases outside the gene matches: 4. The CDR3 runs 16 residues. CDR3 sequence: CASSPTSGGTYNEQFF. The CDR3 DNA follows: TGCGCCAGCAGCCCGACTAGCGGGGGGACATACAATGAGCAGTTCTTC.

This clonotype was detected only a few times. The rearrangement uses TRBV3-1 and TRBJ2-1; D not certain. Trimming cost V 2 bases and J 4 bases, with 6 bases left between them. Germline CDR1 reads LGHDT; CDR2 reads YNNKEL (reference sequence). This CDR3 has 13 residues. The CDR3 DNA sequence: TGTGCCAGCAGCCAACTCTTTTACAATGAGCAGTTCTTC. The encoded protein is CASSQLFYNEQFF.

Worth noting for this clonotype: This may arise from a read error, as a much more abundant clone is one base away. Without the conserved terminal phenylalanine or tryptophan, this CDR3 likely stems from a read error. CDR3: CASRDVREQYS. As DNA, the CDR3 is TGTGCCAGCCGGGACGTTAGGGAGCAGTACTCC. J is TRBJ2-7 and V is TRBV10-3, with D perhaps given as TRBD1 or TRBD2 (5 bases each). V lost 10 bases and J lost 7, with 14 bases in between. The CDR3 consists of 11 residues. Germline V lookup: CDR1 ENHRY, CDR2 SYGVKD.

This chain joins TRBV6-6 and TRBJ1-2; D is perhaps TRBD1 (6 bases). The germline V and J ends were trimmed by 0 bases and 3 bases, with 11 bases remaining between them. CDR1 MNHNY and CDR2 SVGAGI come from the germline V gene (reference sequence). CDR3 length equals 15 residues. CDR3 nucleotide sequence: TGTGCCAGCAGTTACTCGGGGGGCGTAGACTATGGCTACACCTTC. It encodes CASSYSGGVDYGYTF.

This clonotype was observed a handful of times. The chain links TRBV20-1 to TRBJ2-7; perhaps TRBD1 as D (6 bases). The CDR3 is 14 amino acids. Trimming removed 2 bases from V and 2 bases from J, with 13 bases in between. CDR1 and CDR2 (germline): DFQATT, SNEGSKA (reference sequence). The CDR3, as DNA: TGCAGTGCTAGATCGGGGACACCCCCCTACGAGCAGTACTTC. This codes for CSARSGTPPYEQYF.

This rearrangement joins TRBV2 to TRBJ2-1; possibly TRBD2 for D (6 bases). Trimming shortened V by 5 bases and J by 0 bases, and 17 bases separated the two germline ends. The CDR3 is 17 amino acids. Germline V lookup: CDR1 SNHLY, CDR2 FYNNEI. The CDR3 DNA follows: TGTGCCAGCAGTCAACCGGGACTCAGAAGCTCCTACAATGAGCAGTTCTTC. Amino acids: CASSQPGLRSSYNEQFF. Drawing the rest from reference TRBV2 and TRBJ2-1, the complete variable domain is EPEVTQTPSHQVTQMGQEVILRCVPISNHLYFYWYRQILGQKVEFLVSFYNNEISEKSEIFDDQFSVERPDGSNFTLKIRSTKLEDSAMYFCASSQPGLRSSYNEQFFGPGTRLTVL.

The CDR3 here is CASSENRGYGYTF. The CDR3 bases are TGTGCCAGCAGTGAGAACAGGGGATATGGCTACACCTTC. The rearrangement uses TRBV6-1 and TRBJ1-2; TRBD1 aligns across 7 bases. CDR3 size: 13 residues. Germline values: CDR1 MNHNS, CDR2 SASEGT. V trimming: 3 bases; J trimming: 5 bases; junction bases outside the gene matches: 3.

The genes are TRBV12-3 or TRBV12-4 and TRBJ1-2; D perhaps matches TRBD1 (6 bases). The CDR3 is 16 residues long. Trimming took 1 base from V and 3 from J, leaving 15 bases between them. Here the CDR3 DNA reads TGTGCCAGCAGTTTAGGGGGGGCAGGGAGGTACTATGGCTACACCTTC. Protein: CASSLGGAGRYYGYTF.

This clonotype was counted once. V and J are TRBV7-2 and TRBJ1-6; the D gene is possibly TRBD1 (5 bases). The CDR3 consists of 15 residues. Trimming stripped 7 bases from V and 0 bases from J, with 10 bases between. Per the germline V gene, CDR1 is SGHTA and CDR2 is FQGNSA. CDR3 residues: CASTRGSSYNSPLHF. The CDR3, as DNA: TGTGCCAGCACCCGGGGGAGCTCCTATAATTCACCCCTCCACTTT.

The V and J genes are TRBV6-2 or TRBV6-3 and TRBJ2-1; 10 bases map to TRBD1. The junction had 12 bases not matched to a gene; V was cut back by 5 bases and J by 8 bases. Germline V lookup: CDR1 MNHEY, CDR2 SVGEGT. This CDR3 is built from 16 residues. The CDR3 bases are TGTGCCAGCAGTCCTAGGACAGGGGGTATCCTCGATGAGCAGTTCTTC. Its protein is CASSPRTGGILDEQFF.

The CDR3 DNA reads as TGCGCCAGCAGCTACGGGCAGGGCAGAGCGAACACTGAAGCTTTCTTT. Translated, it gives CASSYGQGRANTEAFF. This rearrangement joins TRBV5-1 to TRBJ1-1; weak D call: TRBD1 (5 bases). Germline assignment: CDR1 SGHRS and CDR2 YFSETQ. V shed 3 bases and J shed 1 base, with 16 bases lying between them. The CDR3 has 16 residues.

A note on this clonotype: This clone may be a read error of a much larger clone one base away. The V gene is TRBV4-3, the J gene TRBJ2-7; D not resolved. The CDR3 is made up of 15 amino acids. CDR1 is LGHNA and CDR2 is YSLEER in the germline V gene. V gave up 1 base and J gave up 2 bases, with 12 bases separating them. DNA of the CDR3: TGCGCCAGCAGCCAAGGTCATCTCAATACCTACGAGCAGTACTTC. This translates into CASSQGHLNTYEQYF.

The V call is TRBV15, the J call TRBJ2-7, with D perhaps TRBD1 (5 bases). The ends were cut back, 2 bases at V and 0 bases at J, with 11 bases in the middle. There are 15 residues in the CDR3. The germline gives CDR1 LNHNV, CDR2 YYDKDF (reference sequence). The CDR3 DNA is TGTGCCACCAGCAGACCGCGTCAGGGCTCCTACGAGCAGTACTTC. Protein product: CATSRPRQGSYEQYF.

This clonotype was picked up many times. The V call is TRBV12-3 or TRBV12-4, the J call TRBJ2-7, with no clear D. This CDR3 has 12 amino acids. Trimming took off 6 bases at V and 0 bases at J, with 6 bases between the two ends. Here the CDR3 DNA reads TGTGCCAGCAGCCCGAGCTCCTACGAGCAGTACTTC. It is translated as CASSPSSYEQYF.

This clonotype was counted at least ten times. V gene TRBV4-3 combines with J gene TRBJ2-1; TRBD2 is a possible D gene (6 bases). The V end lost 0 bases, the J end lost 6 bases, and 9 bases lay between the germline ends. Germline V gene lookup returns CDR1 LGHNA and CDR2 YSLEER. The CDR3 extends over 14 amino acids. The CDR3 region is CASSQDGTGNEQFF. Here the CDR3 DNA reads TGCGCCAGCAGCCAAGACGGGACTGGCAATGAGCAGTTCTTC.

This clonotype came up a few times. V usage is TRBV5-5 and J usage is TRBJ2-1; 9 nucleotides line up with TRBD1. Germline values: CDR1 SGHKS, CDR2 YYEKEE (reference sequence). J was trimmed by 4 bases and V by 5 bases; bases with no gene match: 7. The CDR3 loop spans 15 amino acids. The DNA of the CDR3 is TGTGCCAGCAGTGTCCGGGACAGGGAATACAATGAGCAGTTCTTC. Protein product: CASSVRDREYNEQFF.

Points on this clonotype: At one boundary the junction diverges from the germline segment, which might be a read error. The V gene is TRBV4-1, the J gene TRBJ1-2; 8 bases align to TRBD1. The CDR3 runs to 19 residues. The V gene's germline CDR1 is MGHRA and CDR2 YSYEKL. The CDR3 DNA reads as TGCTCCAGCAGCCAAGATCGAGGCAGGGGGCTATCTATTCAGTATGGCTACACCTTC. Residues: CSSSQDRGRGLSIQYGYTF.

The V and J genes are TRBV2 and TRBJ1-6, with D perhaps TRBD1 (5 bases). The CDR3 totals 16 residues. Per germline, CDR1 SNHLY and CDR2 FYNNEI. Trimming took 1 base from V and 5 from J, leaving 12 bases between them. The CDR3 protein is CASSEGRTRNNSPLHF. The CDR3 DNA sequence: TGTGCCAGCAGTGAAGGGAGGACAAGAAATAATTCACCCCTCCACTTT.

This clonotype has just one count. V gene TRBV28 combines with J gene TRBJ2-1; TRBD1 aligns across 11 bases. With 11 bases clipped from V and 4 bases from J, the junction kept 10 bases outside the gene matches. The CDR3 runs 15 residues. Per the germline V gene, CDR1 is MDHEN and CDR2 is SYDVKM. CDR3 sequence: CAGTSGTGGYNEQFF. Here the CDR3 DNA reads TGTGCCGGCACCTCCGGGACAGGGGGTTACAATGAGCAGTTCTTC.

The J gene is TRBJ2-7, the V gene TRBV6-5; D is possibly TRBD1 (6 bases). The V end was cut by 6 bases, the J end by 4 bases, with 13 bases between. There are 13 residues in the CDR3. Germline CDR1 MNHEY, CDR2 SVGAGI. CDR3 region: CASRRTGWYEQYF. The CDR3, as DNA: TGTGCCAGCAGGCGTACAGGGTGGTACGAGCAGTACTTC.

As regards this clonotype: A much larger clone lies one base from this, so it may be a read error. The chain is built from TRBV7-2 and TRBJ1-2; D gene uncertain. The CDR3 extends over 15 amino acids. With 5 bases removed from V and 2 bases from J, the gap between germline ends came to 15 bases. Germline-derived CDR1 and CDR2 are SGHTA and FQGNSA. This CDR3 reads CASSGRVQNNYGYTF. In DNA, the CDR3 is TGTGCCAGCAGCGGTAGGGTGCAAAACAACTATGGCTACACCTTC.

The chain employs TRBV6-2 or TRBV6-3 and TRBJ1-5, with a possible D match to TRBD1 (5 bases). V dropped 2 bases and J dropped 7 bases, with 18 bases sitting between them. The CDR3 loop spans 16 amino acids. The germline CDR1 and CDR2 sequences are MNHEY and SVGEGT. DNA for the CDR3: TGTGCCAGCAGTTACATTAAGGGGCCAAAAGGGCAGCCCCAGCATTTT. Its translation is CASSYIKGPKGQPQHF.